This passage covers 19 T cell receptor beta chains from one sample sequenced in a study of OX40 agonist ivuxolimab in advanced cancers. Library preparation employed the immunoSEQ multiplex PCR assay. TCRdb's version of the immuneACCESS table is confined to in-frame rearrangements and falls short of the full clone set. An unresolved V gene accounts for under half of the shortfall where checked; the remainder is of unknown origin. This sample gives more than 75,000 clones in total; about 86% of them show up just once. The ten largest clones represent approximately 0.93% of the sample. The sample in question was CD4+ or CD8+ T cells sorted from blood, obtained in a trial of the OX40 agonist ivuxolimab. The receptors stem from an adult with an advanced solid tumor such as melanoma, head and neck, liver or kidney cancer.

The chain is built from TRBV6-5 and TRBJ1-4; possibly TRBD1 for D (6 bases). The CDR3 totals 15 residues. Trimming took off 0 bases at V and 11 bases at J, with 16 bases between the two ends. Germline V gives CDR1 MNHEY, CDR2 SVGAGI. The CDR3 DNA is TGTGCCAGCAGTTACTCCGGGACAAGCCGGCAGAAACTGTTTTTT. Its translation is CASSYSGTSRQKLFF.

J is TRBJ2-7 and V is TRBV2, with a tentative D call TRBD1 (5 bases). Looked up from germline, CDR1 is SNHLY and CDR2 is FYNNEI. CDR3 length: 13 residues. V lost 3 bases to trimming and J lost 5 bases, with 11 bases between them. The CDR3 DNA is TGTGCCAGCAGTGATCAGGGAATAAACGAGCAGTACTTC. It translates to CASSDQGINEQYF.

The chain joins TRBV4-1 to TRBJ2-3; D unclear. This CDR3 spans 16 amino acids. Germline V CDR1 and CDR2: MGHRA, YSYEKL. Trimming removed 3 bases at V and 1 base at J, with 14 bases between. This CDR3 reads CASSHPGRWGTDTQYF. CDR3 coding DNA: TGCGCCAGCAGCCACCCCGGCAGATGGGGCACAGATACGCAGTATTTT.

This rearrangement joins TRBV7-9 to TRBJ1-2, with unresolved D. The germline V gene has CDR1 SEHNR and CDR2 FQNEAQ (reference sequence). Trimming took 5 bases from V and 0 from J, leaving 13 bases between them. The CDR3 is made up of 15 amino acids. The CDR3 loop is CASSPHSAANYGYTF. The DNA for the CDR3 is TGTGCCAGCAGCCCCCACTCTGCAGCTAACTATGGCTACACCTTC.

Here the CDR3 DNA reads TGTGCCAGCAGCTCTAGACCGGACAACTACAATGAGCAGTTCTTC. It codes for CASSSRPDNYNEQFF. The chain uses TRBV11-3 and TRBJ2-1, with D possibly being TRBD1 (5 bases). Trimming pared 4 bases from V and 3 bases from J, leaving 13 bases between. The length of the CDR3 is 15 residues. CDR1 SGHNT and CDR2 YENEEA come from the germline V gene.

This chain uses TRBV7-3 with TRBJ1-3; D is possibly TRBD1 (5 bases). Germline values: CDR1 SGHTA, CDR2 FQGTGA. The V gene lost 4 bases and the J gene lost 3 bases, with 10 bases spanning the gap. The CDR3 loop spans 14 amino acids. The CDR3 loop is CASSSGHLGNTIYF. CDR3 nucleotide sequence: TGTGCCAGCAGCTCCGGACACCTTGGAAACACCATATATTTT.

Only a few counts were recorded for this clone. The chain employs TRBV9 and TRBJ1-1; unclear D gene. Germline V gives CDR1 SGDLS, CDR2 YYNGEE. The CDR3 extends over 14 amino acids. Trimming took 0 bases from V and 2 from J, leaving 8 bases between them. CDR3 loop: CASSVVPGNTEAFF. The CDR3 DNA is TGTGCCAGCAGCGTAGTTCCGGGTAACACTGAAGCTTTCTTT.

This chain connects TRBV6-1 to TRBJ2-7; D possibly corresponds to TRBD1 (5 bases). V gave up 0 bases and J gave up 4 bases, with 16 bases separating them. This CDR3 is built from 16 residues. Germline CDR1 is MNHNS and CDR2 is SASEGT. The CDR3 is CASSEAQLASGYEQYF. The DNA of the CDR3 is TGTGCCAGCAGTGAAGCGCAGCTCGCTTCAGGGTACGAGCAGTACTTC.

The rearrangement links TRBV4-1 to TRBJ2-5; D is unresolved. The CDR3 is made up of 13 amino acids. CDR1 is MGHRA, CDR2 YSYEKL, per germline. V lost 2 bases and J lost 3, with 7 bases in between. CDR3 nucleotide sequence: TGCGCCAGCAGCCAACAAGTGGAAGAGACCCAGTACTTC. Its translation is CASSQQVEETQYF.

The V call is TRBV7-2, the J call TRBJ2-3; 9 nucleotides line up with TRBD2. The junction had 3 bases not matched to a gene; V was cut back by 0 bases and J by 2 bases. Germline V gives CDR1 SGHTA, CDR2 FQGNSA. The CDR3 length is 16 residues. CDR3 region: CASSLAASGITDTQYF. The CDR3 DNA sequence: TGTGCCAGCAGCTTAGCGGCTAGCGGGATCACAGATACGCAGTATTTT.

This clone was counted between two and nine times. The chain is built from TRBV7-9 and TRBJ1-6; D uncertain. The V end lost 5 bases, the J end lost 10 bases, and 9 bases lay between the germline ends. The CDR3 loop spans 12 amino acids. In germline, CDR1 is SEHNR, CDR2 FQNEAQ (reference sequence). CDR3 coding DNA: TGTGCCAGCAGCCGGGTGGACTCACCCCTCCACTTT. It encodes CASSRVDSPLHF.

This chain joins TRBV6-5 and TRBJ2-7; 8 bases are shared with TRBD1. CDR3 length equals 13 residues. CDR1 is MNHEY, CDR2 SVGAGI, per germline. J lost 6 bases, V lost 4 bases, and 5 bases had no gene match. The CDR3 nucleotides read TGTGCCAGCAGTTCCCTCGGGACAGGCGAGCAGTACTTC. It translates to CASSSLGTGEQYF.

The V and J genes are TRBV5-4 and TRBJ1-1; weak D call: TRBD1 (6 bases). This CDR3 comprises 15 residues. Per germline, CDR1 SGHNT and CDR2 YYREEE (reference sequence). V was shortened by 2 bases and J by 5 bases, with 16 bases between the two germline ends. For the CDR3, the DNA is TGTGCCAGCAGCTTAATACAGGGAATTGGGACTGAAGCTTTCTTT. It is translated as CASSLIQGIGTEAFF.

J is TRBJ1-3 and V is TRBV5-4, with D maybe TRBD1 (6 bases). The germline CDR1 and CDR2 sequences are SGHNT and YYREEE (reference sequence). This CDR3 has 16 residues. Between the trimmed V and J ends, which lost 4 bases and 0 bases, there was a span of 14 bases. The CDR3: CASSQQGLTSGNTIYF. The CDR3 DNA reads as TGTGCCAGCAGCCAACAGGGACTGACCTCTGGAAACACCATATATTTT. Full variable domain (remainder filled in from reference TRBV5-4 and TRBJ1-3): ETGVTQSPTHLIKTRGQQVTLRCSSQSGHNTVSWYQQALGQGPQFIFQYYREEENGRGNFPPRFSGLQFPNYSSELNVNALELDDSALYLCASSQQGLTSGNTIYFGEGSWLTVV.

About this clone: This CDR3 is also generated by other DNA sequences in the sample. The chain links TRBV18 to TRBJ2-3; D is undetermined. The CDR3 runs to 11 residues. The V and J ends lost 2 bases and 5 bases respectively, with 2 bases between them. The germline CDR1 and CDR2 sequences are KGHSH and LQKENI. The chain's CDR3 is CASSPIDTQYF. CDR3 nucleotides: TGTGCCAGCTCACCAATAGATACGCAGTATTTT.

The chain carries TRBV2 and TRBJ2-3; 11 bases agree with TRBD2. There are 16 residues in the CDR3. V lost 5 bases, J lost 8 bases, and 12 bases stayed unmatched. Germline CDR1 SNHLY, CDR2 FYNNEI. CDR3 in amino acids: CASSSHIAGGRRTQYF. DNA for the CDR3: TGTGCCAGCAGTTCACATATAGCGGGGGGGCGACGTACGCAGTATTTT. Full variable domain (missing parts from reference TRBV2 and TRBJ2-3): EPEVTQTPSHQVTQMGQEVILRCVPISNHLYFYWYRQILGQKVEFLVSFYNNEISEKSEIFDDQFSVERPDGSNFTLKIRSTKLEDSAMYFCASSSHIAGGRRTQYFGPGTRLTVL.

In its sample, this clone was seen once. V gene TRBV7-2 combines with J gene TRBJ2-3, with 11 nucleotides matching TRBD1. CDR3 length equals 16 residues. Germline V lookup: CDR1 SGHTA, CDR2 FQGNSA. V lost 1 base and J lost 2; bases outside the gene matches: 2. CDR3 in amino acids: CASSLGGQGVTDTQYF. The CDR3 DNA reads as TGTGCCAGCAGCTTAGGGGGACAGGGGGTCACAGATACGCAGTATTTT.

The V and J genes are TRBV4-1 and TRBJ1-4, with 9 bases lining up with TRBD1. The CDR3 sequence is 14 residues long. Germline values: CDR1 MGHRA, CDR2 YSYEKL. J gave up 8 bases and V 4 bases, and 5 bases lay outside the gene matches. CDR3 protein: CASSRGQGEEKLFF. The CDR3 DNA sequence: TGCGCCAGCAGCCGGGGACAGGGAGAAGAAAAACTGTTTTTT.

This chain connects TRBV9 to TRBJ2-5; D gene ambiguous. CDR3 length: 11 residues. Trimming cost V 3 bases and J 5 bases, with 5 bases left between them. Germline V lookup: CDR1 SGDLS, CDR2 YYNGEE. The CDR3 nucleotides read TGTGCCAGCAGCGCCGCGGAGACCCAGTACTTC. Translation: CASSAAETQYF.